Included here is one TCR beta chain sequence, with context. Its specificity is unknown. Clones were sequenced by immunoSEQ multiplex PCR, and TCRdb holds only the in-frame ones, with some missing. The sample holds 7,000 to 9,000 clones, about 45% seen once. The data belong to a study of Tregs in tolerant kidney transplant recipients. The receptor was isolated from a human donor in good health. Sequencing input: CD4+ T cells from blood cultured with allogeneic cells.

CDR3 residues: CASNHRGSNQPQHF. The DNA for the CDR3 is TGTGCCAGTAACCATCGGGGTTCCAATCAGCCCCAGCATTTT. The chain links TRBV19 to TRBJ1-5; D unresolved. The CDR3 extends over 14 amino acids. Per germline, CDR1 LNHDA and CDR2 SQIVND (reference sequence). V was cut by 7 bases and J by 3 bases, with 13 bases left in between. The full variable domain, completed using reference TRBV19 and TRBJ1-5, is DGGITQSPKYLFRKEGQNVTLSCEQNLNHDAMYWYRQDPGQGLRLIYYSQIVNDFQKGDIAEGYSVSREKKESFPLTVTSAQKNPTAFYLCASNHRGSNQPQHFGDGTRLSIL.